The clone carrying this T cell receptor (beta chain) has more than one count but fewer than ten. As yet, its antigen is unknown. Trimming took off 8 bases at V and 0 bases at J, with 14 bases between the two ends. From germline, CDR1 is SNHLY and CDR2 FYNNEI. The CDR3 runs to 15 residues. The record originates from a study of early T cells in non-severe SARS-CoV-2 infection. Study details: The chains were unpaired, and the sequenced material was bulk RNA from unsorted whole blood. Study-wide findings and caveats: VDJdb-based annotation leaned toward anti-spike CD8 responses and missed private and CD4 specificities.

cDNA molecules, individually, were tagged with unique molecular identifiers. TCRdb redid the calling of the 5' RACE reads with MiXCR, one entry per CDR3 protein. The sample carries 77,000 or so distinct CDR3 sequences, approximately 15% recorded once. The genes are TRBV2 and TRBJ2-1, with a weak D call TRBD2 (5 bases). The sequence came from an adult who was a healthcare worker with PCR-confirmed SARS-CoV-2 infection or an uninfected control (not recorded which). The material was whole blood, obtained at baseline. The CDR3 DNA follows: TGTGCCAGCCGATTCGAGGGTAGCTCCTACAATGAGCAGTTCTTC. It yields the protein CASRFEGSSYNEQFF.